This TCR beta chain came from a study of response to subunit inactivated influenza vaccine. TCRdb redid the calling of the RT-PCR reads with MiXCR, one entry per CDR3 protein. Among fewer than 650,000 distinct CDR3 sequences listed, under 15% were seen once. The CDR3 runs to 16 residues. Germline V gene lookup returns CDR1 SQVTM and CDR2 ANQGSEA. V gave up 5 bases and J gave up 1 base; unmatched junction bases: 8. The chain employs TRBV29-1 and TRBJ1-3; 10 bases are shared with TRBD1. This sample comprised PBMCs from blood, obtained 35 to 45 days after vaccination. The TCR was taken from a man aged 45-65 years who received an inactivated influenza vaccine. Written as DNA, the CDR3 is TGCAGCGTTCGGGAGGGACAGGGGACTTCTGGAAACACCATATATTTT. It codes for CSVREGQGTSGNTIYF. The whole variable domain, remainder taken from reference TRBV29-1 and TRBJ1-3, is SAVISQKPSRDICQRGTSLTIQCQVDSQVTMMFWYRQQPGQSLTLIATANQGSEATYESGFVIDKFPISRPNLTFSTLTVSNMSPEDSSIYLCSVREGQGTSGNTIYFGEGSWLTVV.